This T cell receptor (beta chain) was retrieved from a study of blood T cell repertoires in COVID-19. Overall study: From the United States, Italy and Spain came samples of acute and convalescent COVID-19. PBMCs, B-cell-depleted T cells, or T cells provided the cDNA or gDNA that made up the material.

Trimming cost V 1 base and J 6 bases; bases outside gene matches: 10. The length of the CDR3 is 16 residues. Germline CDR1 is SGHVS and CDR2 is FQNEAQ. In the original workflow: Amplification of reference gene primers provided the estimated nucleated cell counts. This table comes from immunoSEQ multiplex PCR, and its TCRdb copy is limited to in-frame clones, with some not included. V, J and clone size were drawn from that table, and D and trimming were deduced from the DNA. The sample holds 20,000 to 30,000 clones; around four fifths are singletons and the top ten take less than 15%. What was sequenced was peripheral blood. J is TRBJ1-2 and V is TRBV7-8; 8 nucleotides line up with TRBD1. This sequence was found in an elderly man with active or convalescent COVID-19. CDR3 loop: CASSLEDGPGGNGYTF. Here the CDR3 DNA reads TGTGCCAGCAGCTTAGAGGATGGACCAGGGGGCAATGGCTACACCTTC.